The sequence of this T cell receptor (beta chain) was determined in a study of blood T cell repertoires in COVID-19. The data were produced by immunoSEQ multiplex PCR, yet TCRdb's version contains in-frame clones alone and is incomplete. The sample includes about 400,000 clones, approximately 87% of them seen just once. Sequenced: PBMCs or T cells enriched from blood (not recorded which). The TCR comes from a woman aged 45-65 years who had recovered from COVID-19.

CDR3 coding DNA: TGCGCCAGCAGCTTGGAAGGCGGAAGTCTTGCTGGCTACACCTTC. It specifies CASSLEGGSLAGYTF. The V and J genes are TRBV5-1 and TRBJ1-2; D gene ambiguous. V gave up 0 bases and J gave up 7 bases, with 16 bases separating them. Germline CDR1 and CDR2: SGHRS and YFSETQ. The CDR3 has 15 amino acids.